Given below is one T cell receptor (beta chain) in context. The antigen is not known. This entry belongs to a study of shared clonotypes between healthy human individuals. Study-level points and caveats: Naive subsets tended to show greater estimated richness than memory subsets.

Germline assignment: CDR1 SGHTA and CDR2 FQGTGA. J gave up 0 bases and V 5 bases, and 6 bases lay outside the gene matches. The CDR3 extends over 15 amino acids. The authors split each subset's genomic DNA evenly across several immunoSEQ plates. Profiled with immunoSEQ multiplex PCR; TCRdb holds only in-frame clones, not every one. The table has more than 2,000,000 clones, approximately 95% seen once. The chain has TRBV7-3 and TRBJ1-2; TRBD1 agrees at 7 bases. The sequence came from a man between 18 and 35 years old in good health. Some clones in this sample may be carry-over from other donors' samples. Sample: naive CD4+ T cells from PBMCs. Subset meaning: CD45RA+ positively selected. CDR3 DNA sequence: TGTGCCAGCAGCCCTCAGGGGGGCCCTAACTATGGCTACACCTTC. It is translated as CASSPQGGPNYGYTF.